One sample yielded the 6 T cell receptor beta chains listed below, sequenced in a study of CD4+ T cells in melanoma. This table comes from immunoSEQ multiplex PCR, and its TCRdb copy is limited to in-frame clones, with some not included. This repertoire shows fewer than 150,000 clones, around nine tenths found once; its top ten account for less than 2%. These receptor sequences come from a human donor with melanoma.

The chain employs TRBV2 and TRBJ1-2; D is unresolved. The CDR3 is 16 amino acids. The ends were cut back, 2 bases at V and 5 bases at J, with 18 bases in the middle. Germline assignment: CDR1 SNHLY and CDR2 FYNNEI. CDR3 DNA sequence: TGTGCCAGCAGTGAATTACCGGCCGGGAACGGGTATGGCTACACCTTC. This codes for CASSELPAGNGYGYTF.

The chain has TRBV25-1 and TRBJ1-3; 7 bases fit TRBD1. The germline CDR1 and CDR2 sequences are MGHDK and SYGVNS. The CDR3 totals 15 residues. V lost 5 bases, J lost 0 bases, and 4 bases stayed unmatched. CDR3 protein: CASSQTGDSGNTIYF. The CDR3 coding sequence is TGTGCCAGCAGTCAAACAGGGGACTCTGGAAACACCATATATTTT.

As regards this clone: Different DNA sequences within this sample yield the same CDR3. The chain combines TRBV5-1 with TRBJ1-2; possible D gene TRBD1, 6 bases. The CDR3 sequence is 13 residues long. Germline CDR1 reads SGHRS; CDR2 reads YFSETQ. Trimming removed 0 bases at V and 6 bases at J, with 9 bases between. The DNA of the CDR3 is TGCGCCAGCAGCTTGGGGGGGGCAGATGGCTACACCTTC. Protein: CASSLGGADGYTF.

The chain uses TRBV5-8 and TRBJ1-5; D remains unclear. This CDR3 is 14 amino acids long. CDR1 is SGHTS and CDR2 is YDEGEE in the germline V gene. Trimming left V 4 bases short and J 2 bases short, with 10 bases between. CDR3 sequence (DNA): TGTGCCAGCAGCCCAAGGGTCGGCAATCAGCCCCAGCATTTT. This encodes CASSPRVGNQPQHF.

The V call is TRBV7-6, the J call TRBJ2-4; D tentatively fits TRBD1 or TRBD2 (5 bases each). The CDR3 runs to 13 residues. V gave up 6 bases and J gave up 5 bases, with 11 bases separating them. Germline CDR1 reads SGHVS; CDR2 reads FNYEAQ. DNA of the CDR3: TGTGCCAGCAGTTCAGGGAGTCAAAACATTCAGTACTTC. It is translated as CASSSGSQNIQYF.

This sequence joins TRBV9 and TRBJ2-3, with 10 bases lining up with TRBD2. With V trimmed by 4 bases and J by 4 bases, 3 bases remained unmatched. The CDR3 is 14 amino acids. Germline V lookup: CDR1 SGDLS, CDR2 YYNGEE. CDR3 sequence (DNA): TGTGCCAGCAGCACAAGCGGGGGGGCAGATACGCAGTATTTT. This encodes CASSTSGGADTQYF.